A single sample gave rise to the 21 T cell receptor beta chains below, sequenced in a study of cytomegalovirus exposure and HLA in healthy donors. PCR primers comprised 60 Vbeta and 13 Jbeta primers. TCRdb keeps only in-frame clones here, not all; method: immunoSEQ multiplex PCR. This sample carries more than 90,000 clones, roughly 80% of them seen once, and the ten largest clones take 22%. The sequenced material came from PBMCs. The receptors here all came from a man aged 25-45 years in good health and CMV-seropositive.

The chain is built from TRBV6-1 and TRBJ1-4; the D gene is possibly TRBD1 (5 bases). The CDR3 consists of 13 residues. Germline CDR1 and CDR2: MNHNS and SASEGT. Trimming removed 3 bases from V and 14 bases from J, with 16 bases in between. CDR3 sequence reads: CASSEGRAWALFF. CDR3 nucleotides: TGTGCCAGCAGTGAGGGCAGGGCTTGGGCTCTGTTTTTT.

The chain employs TRBV27 and TRBJ2-7; 9 nucleotides line up with TRBD1. The V gene end was trimmed by 5 bases and the J gene end by 3 bases; junction bases not matched to a gene: 5. This CDR3 region has 14 residues. Per germline, CDR1 MNHEY and CDR2 SMNVEV (reference sequence). The CDR3 region has the DNA TGTGCCAGCAGTCCGTCGACAGGGGGCTACGAGCAGTACGTC. Residues: CASSPSTGGYEQYV.

The V gene is TRBV27, the J gene TRBJ1-2; 10 bases align to TRBD1. V lost 1 base, J lost 8 bases, and 1 base stayed unmatched. Germline V gives CDR1 MNHEY, CDR2 SMNVEV (reference sequence). There are 13 residues in the CDR3. The CDR3 DNA reads TGTGCCAGCAGTTTATGGGACAGGGGAGGCTACACCTTC. Residues: CASSLWDRGGYTF.

J is TRBJ1-4 and V is TRBV5-1; a weak D match, TRBD1 (5 bases). Trimming took off 0 bases at V and 1 base at J, with 7 bases between the two ends. Per germline, CDR1 SGHRS and CDR2 YFSETQ. The CDR3 spans 15 residues. The CDR3 DNA reads as TGCGCCAGCAGCTTGGAAACAGGAACTAATGAAAAACTGTTTTTT. Its translation is CASSLETGTNEKLFF. Full variable domain (outside the CDR3, taken from reference TRBV5-1 and TRBJ1-4): KAGVTQTPRYLIKTRGQQVTLSCSPISGHRSVSWYQQTPGQGLQFLFEYFSETQRNKGNFPGRFSGRQFSNSRSEMNVSTLELGDSALYLCASSLETGTNEKLFFGSGTQLSVL.

This chain connects TRBV2 to TRBJ1-4; 8 positions match TRBD1. This CDR3 is 14 amino acids long. Trimming cost V 7 bases and J 6 bases; bases outside gene matches: 7. Germline loops: CDR1 SNHLY, CDR2 FYNNEI. CDR3 sequence (DNA): TGTGCCAGCACTGGACAGGGAGTAGATGAAAAACTGTTTTTT. Residues: CASTGQGVDEKLFF.

The V gene is TRBV7-9, the J gene TRBJ2-7; TRBD1 matches at 9 bases. The V and J ends lost 5 bases and 5 bases, in that order; junction bases with no gene match: 4. Germline V lookup: CDR1 SEHNR, CDR2 FQNEAQ (reference sequence). The CDR3 runs to 13 residues. CDR3 DNA sequence: TGTGCCAGCAGCCGGGACAGGGCCCACGAGCAGTACGTC. It is translated as CASSRDRAHEQYV.

J is TRBJ2-3 and V is TRBV11-1, with 10 bases matching TRBD2. Per the germline V gene, CDR1 is SGHAT and CDR2 is FQDESV (reference sequence). With V trimmed by 5 bases and J by 3 bases, 11 bases remained unmatched. The length of the CDR3 is 17 residues. CDR3 sequence reads: CASSDWQGTSETDTQYF. In nucleotides, the CDR3 is TGTGCCAGCAGCGACTGGCAGGGGACTAGCGAGACAGATACGCAGTATTTT. Full variable domain (outside the CDR3, taken from reference TRBV11-1 and TRBJ2-3): EAEVAQSPRYKITEKSQAVAFWCDPISGHATLYWYRQILGQGPELLVQFQDESVVDDSQLPKDRFSAERLKGVDSTLKIQPAELGDSAMYLCASSDWQGTSETDTQYFGPGTRLTVL.

This clone was observed a handful of times. V is TRBV21-1 and J is TRBJ1-1; the D segment call TRBD1 is taken from the table without a DNA check. TRBV21-1 is annotated as a pseudogene. The CDR3 runs to 16 residues. Written as DNA, the CDR3 is TGTGCCAGCAGCGACCACCCCCAGGACAGTAACACTGAAGCTTTCTTT. This translates into CASSDHPQDSNTEAFF.

This clone was detected only a few times. The chain has TRBV19 and TRBJ1-6; D remains ambiguous. The CDR3 spans 14 residues. Germline V gives CDR1 LNHDA, CDR2 SQIVND (reference sequence). Deletions cut 3 bases from V and 9 bases from J, with 12 bases between. The DNA for the CDR3 is TGTGCCAGTAGTATTAGAGGAGTGGGTTCACCCCTCCACTTT. Translated, it gives CASSIRGVGSPLHF. The full variable domain, rest sourced from reference TRBV19 and TRBJ1-6, is DGGITQSPKYLFRKEGQNVTLSCEQNLNHDAMYWYRQDPGQGLRLIYYSQIVNDFQKGDIAEGYSVSREKKESFPLTVTSAQKNPTAFYLCASSIRGVGSPLHFGNGTRLTVT.

The chain is built from TRBV5-1 and TRBJ2-5, with D possibly TRBD1 on 6 matching bases. V was trimmed by 4 bases and J by 4 bases, leaving 20 bases between them. The CDR3 loop spans 16 amino acids. CDR1 and CDR2 from the germline V gene are SGHRS and YFSETQ. The CDR3 DNA sequence: TGCGCCAGCAGCCCGGAAACGCACAGGGCCGGAGAGACCCAGTACTTC. Its translation: CASSPETHRAGETQYF.

This clone came up a few times. The CDR3 region is CASTLRDFQKGNNEQFF. CDR3 coding DNA: TGCGCCAGCACCCTAAGGGACTTTCAAAAGGGCAACAATGAGCAGTTCTTC. The chain has TRBV4-1 and TRBJ2-1, with D perhaps TRBD2 (6 bases). The V end was cut by 7 bases, the J end by 5 bases, with 24 bases between. Germline CDR1 MGHRA, CDR2 YSYEKL. The CDR3 runs 17 residues.

This rearrangement joins TRBV2 to TRBJ1-1; D is perhaps TRBD1 (6 bases). This CDR3 region has 13 residues. The V and J ends lost 4 bases and 5 bases respectively, with 11 bases between them. Per the germline V gene, CDR1 is SNHLY and CDR2 is FYNNEI. The CDR3 is CASSASRGTEAFF. The CDR3 coding sequence is TGTGCCAGCAGTGCCTCCAGGGGAACTGAAGCTTTCTTT.

Concerning this clone itself: Germline is not matched at one junction end, which may reflect a read error. This chain uses TRBV5-1 with TRBJ2-3, with D possibly TRBD2 on 5 matching bases. Germline values: CDR1 SGHRS, CDR2 YFSETQ. This CDR3 region has 16 residues. The CDR3 bases are TGCGCCAGCAGCTTGATCAGTGGGAGTAGCACCGATACGCAGTATTTT. It codes for CASSLISGSSTDTQYF. Drawing the rest from reference TRBV5-1 and TRBJ2-3, the complete variable domain is KAGVTQTPRYLIKTRGQQVTLSCSPISGHRSVSWYQQTPGQGLQFLFEYFSETQRNKGNFPGRFSGRQFSNSRSEMNVSTLELGDSALYLCASSLISGSSTDTQYFGPGTRLTVL.

V is TRBV2 and J is TRBJ2-2; no clear D gene. The CDR3 contains 14 residues. V dropped 3 bases and J dropped 4 bases, with 9 bases sitting between them. Germline V lookup: CDR1 SNHLY, CDR2 FYNNEI. The CDR3 DNA follows: TGTGCCAGCAGTGAGTTTAGTCGCACCGGGGAGCTGTTTTTT. It yields the protein CASSEFSRTGELFF.

The CDR3 DNA sequence: TGTGCCAGCAGCTTGCAGGCTAGCGGGAGCTCAGATACGCAGTATTTT. This encodes CASSLQASGSSDTQYF. The chain couples TRBV7-9 to TRBJ2-3; TRBD2 matches 10 bases. The CDR3 has 16 residues. The V and J ends lost 3 bases and 4 bases, in that order; junction bases with no gene match: 7. Germline V gene lookup returns CDR1 SEHNR and CDR2 FQNEAQ (reference sequence).

This clone was counted a single time. The rearrangement uses TRBV7-2 and TRBJ1-1; D is unclear. V dropped 5 bases and J dropped 0 bases, with 7 bases sitting between them. The V gene's germline CDR1 is SGHTA and CDR2 FQGNSA. The CDR3 totals 13 residues. CDR3 residues: CASSPHMNTEAFF. CDR3 in DNA: TGTGCCAGCAGCCCACATATGAACACTGAAGCTTTCTTT. The full variable domain, rest sourced from reference TRBV7-2 and TRBJ1-1, is GAGVSQSPSNKVTEKGKDVELRCDPISGHTALYWYRQSLGQGLEFLIYFQGNSAPDKSGLPSDRFSAERTGGSVSTLTIQRTQQEDSAVYLCASSPHMNTEAFFGQGTRLTVV.

The rearrangement joins TRBV18 to TRBJ1-5; D may be TRBD1 (5 bases). The CDR3 runs 16 residues. Trimming left V 1 base short and J 3 bases short, with 13 bases between. Germline lookup yields CDR1 KGHSH and CDR2 LQKENI. Here the CDR3 DNA reads TGTGCCAGCTCACCACAGGAGGGGAATCTCAATCAGCCCCAGCATTTT. This sequence encodes CASSPQEGNLNQPQHF.

The sample holds a few counts of this clone. The rearrangement joins TRBV5-1 to TRBJ2-5, with D possibly matching TRBD1 (6 bases). From germline, CDR1 is SGHRS and CDR2 YFSETQ. V lost 3 bases to trimming and J lost 5 bases, with 17 bases between them. This CDR3 spans 15 amino acids. The DNA for the CDR3 is TGCGCCAGCAGCTCAGGACAGTATATGGTGGAGACCCAGTACTTC. This encodes CASSSGQYMVETQYF.

The chain recombines TRBV19 with TRBJ1-4; TRBD1 agrees at 7 bases. The CDR3 has 15 residues. The V and J ends lost 4 bases and 6 bases, in that order; junction bases with no gene match: 8. The germline V gene encodes CDR1 LNHDA and CDR2 SQIVND (reference sequence). The CDR3 reads CASSKGQSPHEKLFF. The DNA of the CDR3 is TGTGCCAGTAGTAAGGGACAGTCCCCGCATGAAAAACTGTTTTTT.

This chain's CDR3 is CASSLPGISGNTIYF. The CDR3 region has the DNA TGCGCCAGCAGCTTACCCGGGATATCTGGAAACACCATATATTTT. The rearrangement links TRBV5-1 to TRBJ1-3; D call uncertain. The V end was cut by 2 bases, the J end by 1 base, with 10 bases between. The CDR3 totals 15 residues. The germline V gene has CDR1 SGHRS and CDR2 YFSETQ.

This clone was counted a few times. The CDR3 reads CASRPGLAGRSNTGELFF. For the CDR3, the DNA is TGCGCCAGCAGGCCGGGACTAGCGGGACGGTCGAACACCGGGGAGCTGTTTTTT. The chain links TRBV4-1 to TRBJ2-2; 13 bases are shared with TRBD2. Unmatched junction bases numbered 7, after V lost 6 bases and J lost 0 bases. Germline CDR1 reads MGHRA; CDR2 reads YSYEKL. The CDR3 extends over 18 amino acids.